Listed below are T cell receptor beta chains from one sample, sequenced in a study of control samples from healthy donors and cancer patients. Profiling relied on immunoSEQ multiplex PCR, and the TCRdb table lists in-frame clones only, not all of them. This sample carries roughly 90,000 clones, around nine tenths of them seen once, and the ten largest clones take roughly a tenth. Sequenced: PBMCs. Source of these receptors: a woman aged 50 to 60 with colorectal cancer. Each CDR3 is given with its conserved first and last residue. D genes are given only for firm matches. Only some rows state a clone size, as once, few, many or a class for expanded clones.

size: NA
length: 12
J: TRBJ1-2
V: TRBV19
D: NA
DNA: TGTGCCAGTAGGGGATTAAACTATGGCTACACCTTC
CDR3: CASRGLNYGYTF

size: NA
length: 13
J: TRBJ1-5
V: TRBV3-1/TRBV3-2
D: NA
DNA: TGTGCCAGCAGCCAATCCAGAAATCAGCCCCAGCATTTT
CDR3: CASSQSRNQPQHF

size: NA
length: 15
J: TRBJ2-5
V: TRBV5-1
D: TRBD2
DNA: TGCGCCAGCAGCGCCCCGGGGGGGTCCCAAGAGACCCAGTACTTC
CDR3: CASSAPGGSQETQYF

size: NA
length: 16
J: TRBJ2-3
V: TRBV5-4
D: TRBD2
DNA: TGTGCCAGCAGCTTGGCGGCGGGGGGGCCTTCAGATACGCAGTATTTT
CDR3: CASSLAAGGPSDTQYF

size: NA
length: 14
J: TRBJ1-2
V: TRBV28
D: TRBD1
DNA: TGTGCCAGCAGTCACTCAGGGACAGGGGATGGCTACACCTTC
CDR3: CASSHSGTGDGYTF

size: NA
length: 15
J: TRBJ2-3
V: TRBV9
D: NA
DNA: TGTGCCAGCAGCGTAGAGGGGGGTTCCACAGATACGCAGTATTTT
CDR3: CASSVEGGSTDTQYF

size: NA
length: 12
J: TRBJ2-1
V: TRBV29-1
D: NA
DNA: TGCAGCGTTGGTCGAGGGGGTGATGAGCAGTTCTTC
CDR3: CSVGRGGDEQFF

size: NA
length: 12
J: TRBJ1-2
V: TRBV14
D: NA
DNA: TGTGCCAGCAGCCAAGGGCGTGGTGGCTACACCTTC
CDR3: CASSQGRGGYTF

size: NA
length: 11
J: TRBJ1-2
V: TRBV3-1/TRBV3-2
D: NA
DNA: TGTGCCAGCAGCCGGGGGGATGGCTACACCTTC
CDR3: CASSRGDGYTF

size: NA
length: 13
J: TRBJ2-2
V: TRBV7-2
D: NA
DNA: TGTGCCAGCAGCGCCGACAGCCACGGGGAGCTGTTTTTT
CDR3: CASSADSHGELFF

size: NA
length: 13
J: TRBJ1-2
V: TRBV10-3
D: NA
DNA: TGTGCCATCAGTGACCGGGGAACGGGTGGCTACACCTTC
CDR3: CAISDRGTGGYTF

size: NA
length: 14
J: TRBJ2-2
V: TRBV18
D: NA
DNA: TGTGCCAGCTCACCACAGGGGAACACCGGGGAGCTGTTTTTT
CDR3: CASSPQGNTGELFF

size: NA
length: 13
J: TRBJ2-1
V: TRBV7-6
D: NA
DNA: TGTGCCAGCAGCTCGGGACGACACAATGAGCAGTTCTTC
CDR3: CASSSGRHNEQFF

size: once
length: 13
J: TRBJ2-2
V: TRBV7-9
D: NA
DNA: TGTGCCAGCAGCGCAACAGTGACCGGGGAGCTGTTTTTT
CDR3: CASSATVTGELFF

size: NA
length: 16
J: TRBJ2-6
V: TRBV5-5
D: NA
DNA: TGTGCCTCTTTACAGGGTCGGAGCTCTGGGGCCAACGTCCTGACTTTC
CDR3: CASLQGRSSGANVLTF

size: few
length: 15
J: TRBJ1-5
V: TRBV6-5
D: NA
DNA: TGTGCCAGCAGTCACAGGGTTCGTGATAGACAGCCCCAGCATTTT
CDR3: CASSHRVRDRQPQHF

size: NA
length: 14
J: TRBJ1-3
V: TRBV28
D: NA
DNA: TGTGCCAGCAGTCTCGCCGCCCCACCGAGGGCCATATATTTT
CDR3: CASSLAAPPRAIYF

size: once
length: 17
J: TRBJ1-5
V: TRBV24-1
D: TRBD1
DNA: TGTGCCACCAGTGATCCCCGAGGGACAGGGTTCAATCAGCCCCAGCATTTT
CDR3: CATSDPRGTGFNQPQHF

size: NA
length: 14
J: TRBJ1-2
V: TRBV7-2
D: TRBD1
DNA: TGTGCCAGCAGCCAGACAGGGGGTGACTATGGCTACACCTTC
CDR3: CASSQTGGDYGYTF

size: once
length: 14
J: TRBJ2-5
V: TRBV7-2
D: TRBD2
DNA: TGTGCCAGCAGCTTAGGGCGGGGGTCCAGGACCCAGTACTTC
CDR3: CASSLGRGSRTQYF

size: NA
length: 15
J: TRBJ2-3
V: TRBV19
D: TRBD2
DNA: TGTGCCAGTAGAGGACTAGCGCGGGGGATAGATACGCAGTATTTT
CDR3: CASRGLARGIDTQYF

size: once
length: 15
J: TRBJ2-5
V: TRBV6-1
D: TRBD1
DNA: TGTGCCAGCAGTCCCGGGACAGGGGAAGGGGAGACCCAGTACTTC
CDR3: CASSPGTGEGETQYF

size: NA
length: 16
J: TRBJ1-5
V: TRBV5-1
D: TRBD1
DNA: TGCGCCAGCAGCCTAGCCCCCGGGACAGGGTATCAGCCCCAGCATTTT
CDR3: CASSLAPGTGYQPQHF

size: NA
length: 15
J: TRBJ2-1
V: TRBV11-1
D: TRBD2
DNA: TGTGCCAGCAGCTTAGGTGGACTAGCGGGCAATGAGCAGTTCTTC
CDR3: CASSLGGLAGNEQFF

size: NA
length: 14
J: TRBJ1-5
V: TRBV20-1
D: NA
DNA: TGCAGTGCTAGTCGGGTGGGGAACGATCAGCCCCAGCATTTT
CDR3: CSASRVGNDQPQHF

size: NA
length: 16
J: TRBJ1-2
V: TRBV7-2
D: TRBD1
DNA: TGTGCCAGCAGCTTAGAGTCGACAGGGGCGGGCTATGGCTACACCTTC
CDR3: CASSLESTGAGYGYTF

size: NA
length: 14
J: TRBJ1-3
V: TRBV28
D: NA
DNA: TGTGCCAGCAGAGACAGTTCCTCTGGAAACACCATATATTTT
CDR3: CASRDSSSGNTIYF

size: NA
length: 16
J: TRBJ2-5
V: TRBV19
D: TRBD1
DNA: TGTGCCAGTAGTCCCGAGAGGACAGGAGGTGGGGAGACCCAGTACTTC
CDR3: CASSPERTGGGETQYF

size: NA
length: 15
J: TRBJ1-4
V: TRBV7-9
D: NA
DNA: TGTGCCAGCAGCTTAGGGAGCGTTATAGATGGAAAACTGTTTTTT
CDR3: CASSLGSVIDGKLFF

size: NA
length: 14
J: TRBJ2-2
V: TRBV6-4
D: NA
DNA: TGTGCCAGCAGTGAGGGCAGTTCCACCGGGGAGCTGTTTTTT
CDR3: CASSEGSSTGELFF

size: few
length: 15
J: TRBJ2-3
V: TRBV5-1
D: TRBD2
DNA: TGCGCCAGCAGCAGGGCTAGCGGGGGGGCAGATACGCAGTATTTT
CDR3: CASSRASGGADTQYF

size: NA
length: 15
J: TRBJ2-2
V: TRBV28
D: NA
DNA: TGTGCCAGCAGACGACCAGGGGATAACACCGGGGAGCTGTTTTTT
CDR3: CASRRPGDNTGELFF

size: NA
length: 13
J: TRBJ1-2
V: TRBV29-1
D: NA
DNA: TGCAGCGTTGAAATGGGGGAGGGGTATGGCTACACCTTC
CDR3: CSVEMGEGYGYTF

size: NA
length: 14
J: TRBJ2-3
V: TRBV28
D: NA
DNA: TGTGCCAGCACGAAGACTGGGGCCCGGGGTACGCAGTATTTT
CDR3: CASTKTGARGTQYF

size: NA
length: 15
J: TRBJ2-6
V: TRBV10-3
D: TRBD1
DNA: TGTGCCACAGGGACAGGGAGCTCTGGGGCCAACGTCCTGACTTTC
CDR3: CATGTGSSGANVLTF

size: few
length: 15
J: TRBJ2-2
V: TRBV6-5
D: TRBD1
DNA: TGTGCCAGCAGCCCCGGGACAGGGGTGGGCGGGGAGCTGTTTTTT
CDR3: CASSPGTGVGGELFF

size: NA
length: 15
J: TRBJ1-6
V: TRBV2
D: NA
DNA: TGTGCCAGCAGTGAAAAAGGGGGTCCTAATTCACCCCTCCACTTT
CDR3: CASSEKGGPNSPLHF

size: NA
length: 13
J: TRBJ1-2
V: TRBV19
D: TRBD1
DNA: TGTGCCACCGAAGACAGGGGGCCTGGAGGCTACACCTTC
CDR3: CATEDRGPGGYTF

size: NA
length: 16
J: TRBJ2-5
V: TRBV7-6
D: TRBD2
DNA: TGTGCCAGCAGCTCCTTACTAGCGGGGGGGCTTGAGACCCAGTACTTC
CDR3: CASSSLLAGGLETQYF

size: NA
length: 13
J: TRBJ1-1
V: TRBV6-5
D: NA
DNA: TGTGCCAGCTCAGTTAGGGGGGCGGGAGAAGCTTTCTTT
CDR3: CASSVRGAGEAFF

size: NA
length: 16
J: TRBJ1-1
V: TRBV5-6
D: NA
DNA: TGTGCCAGCAGCTTGGCTCATTTGTGGGAGAACACTGAAGCTTTCTTT
CDR3: CASSLAHLWENTEAFF

size: NA
length: 16
J: TRBJ2-3
V: TRBV4-1
D: TRBD1
DNA: TGCGCCAGCAGCCATGGACAGGGCCCCCGCACAGATACGCAGTATTTT
CDR3: CASSHGQGPRTDTQYF

size: NA
length: 14
J: TRBJ1-2
V: TRBV28
D: NA
DNA: TGTGCCAGCAGTACCGGACAGTCTAACTATGGCTACACCTTC
CDR3: CASSTGQSNYGYTF

size: once
length: 20
J: TRBJ1-5
V: TRBV6-2/TRBV6-3
D: NA
DNA: TGTGCCAGCAGTTCACCGGCAGGGGCAAGTGGGAGATATAGCAATCAGCCCCAGCATTTT
CDR3: CASSSPAGASGRYSNQPQHF

size: NA
length: 8
J: TRBJ1-1
V: TRBV2
D: NA
DNA: TGTGCCAGCCATGAAGCTTTCTTT
CDR3: CASHEAFF

size: NA
length: 13
J: TRBJ2-1
V: TRBV5-1
D: NA
DNA: TGCGCCAGCAGCATTGGGACCAACAATGAGCAGTTCTTC
CDR3: CASSIGTNNEQFF

size: NA
length: 14
J: TRBJ1-3
V: TRBV6-2/TRBV6-3
D: NA
DNA: TGTGCCACCACCCCGGGACAACCTGGAAACACCATATATTTT
CDR3: CATTPGQPGNTIYF

size: NA
length: 15
J: TRBJ2-1
V: TRBV2
D: TRBD1
DNA: TGTGCCAGCAGTAGGGGACAGGGGTTTTACAATGAGCAGTTCTTC
CDR3: CASSRGQGFYNEQFF

size: NA
length: 13
J: TRBJ2-5
V: TRBV7-3
D: NA
DNA: TGTGCCAGCAGTCAACAGGGTCAAGAGACCCAGTACTTC
CDR3: CASSQQGQETQYF

size: NA
length: 15
J: TRBJ2-1
V: TRBV7-2
D: NA
DNA: TGTGCCAGCAGTTCGGACAGCGGTCACTACAATGAGCAGTTCTTC
CDR3: CASSSDSGHYNEQFF